A selection of T cell receptor beta chains follows, all from one sample in a study of T cell repertoires in cytomegalovirus infection. TCRdb re-called the reads with MiXCR, one entry per CDR3 protein. The sample shows about 270,000 distinct CDR3 sequences, approximately 22% of them seen only once. No antigen is known for these receptors. The source material was cultured PBMCs, sampled from culture after CMV antigen stimulation. The receptor set was obtained from a human donor in good health (CMV status not recorded). Some clones in this sample may be carry-over from other donors' samples. The CDR3 runs from the conserved cysteine through the conserved F or W. D genes are given only for firm matches. Rows give clone size only sometimes, using once, few, many, or a class for an expanded clone.

>TRBJ2-2|.|TRBV6-2/TRBV6-3|few
TGTGCCAGCAGTTACATCGGAACCGGGGAGCTGTTTTTT
CASSYIGTGELFF
>TRBJ1-6|.|TRBV15|few
TGTGCCACCAGCAGCCCCCGGGACACGAGCTCCTATAATTCACCCCTCCACTTT
CATSSPRDTSSYNSPLHF
>TRBJ2-2|TRBD2|TRBV4-3|.
TGCGCCAGCAGCCCAACTAGCGGAATCGGCACCGGGGAGCTGTTTTTT
CASSPTSGIGTGELFF
>TRBJ2-5|TRBD2|TRBV7-2|.
TGTGCCAGCAGCTTAGGAGGGAGCGGGAGTAAGACCCAGTACTTC
CASSLGGSGSKTQYF
>TRBJ2-1|TRBD2|TRBV4-2|.
TGTGCCAGCAGCCAAGACGGTAGCGGGGAATACAATGAGCAGTTCTTC
CASSQDGSGEYNEQFF
>TRBJ2-2|.|TRBV10-3|.
TGTGCCATCAGTGGACTAGTTTTCACCGGGGAGCTGTTTTTT
CAISGLVFTGELFF
>TRBJ1-4|TRBD1|TRBV7-6|few
TGTGCCAGCAGCCCCCGCAGGGGGAACCGCGAAAAACTGTTTTTT
CASSPRRGNREKLFF
>TRBJ1-1|TRBD1|TRBV7-8|many
TGTGCCAGCAGCGTCGACAGGGAGTACCCTGAAGCTTTCTTT
CASSVDREYPEAFF
>TRBJ1-4|.|TRBV18|few
TGTGCCAGCTCACCGGGTTTGGCGGGGGAAAAACTGTTTTTT
CASSPGLAGEKLFF
>TRBJ2-6|.|TRBV5-1|many
TGCGCCAGCAGCTTTGCCCAGGGGTTCTCTGGGGCCAACGTCCTGACTTTC
CASSFAQGFSGANVLTF
>TRBJ1-5|.|TRBV19|.
TGTGCCAGTAGTAACGGCAACCGATATCAGCCCCAGCATTTT
CASSNGNRYQPQHF
>TRBJ2-1|.|TRBV30|.
TGTGCCTGGAGTGTATGGGTGACGGCGGGGCACAATGAGCAGTTCTTC
CAWSVWVTAGHNEQFF
>TRBJ2-1|.|TRBV6-2/TRBV6-3|few
TGTGCCAGCAGTTACTCTTCGAGAAATGAGCAGTTCTTC
CASSYSSRNEQFF
>TRBJ1-2|.|TRBV7-9|few
TGTGCCAGCAGCTTAGAAGTTGGGGATGGCTACACCTTC
CASSLEVGDGYTF